This record covers a single T cell receptor (beta chain). This record comes from a study of shared clonotypes between healthy human individuals. Sequencing used immunoSEQ multiplex PCR; TCRdb keeps in-frame clones, though not all of them. This repertoire shows about 980,000 clones, 76% found once; its top ten account for 1.5%. Trimming shortened V by 5 bases and J by 1 base, and 11 bases separated the two germline ends. This CDR3 is 15 amino acids long. Germline V gene sequence: CDR1 LNHDA, CDR2 SQIVND (reference sequence). The sequence was collected from a man aged 18 to 30 in good health. The specimen was memory CD4+ T cells sorted from blood. Subset in this sample: CD45RA-negative fraction. The chain recombines TRBV19 with TRBJ2-2; no reliable D call. The CDR3 bases are TGTGCCAGTAGTGACCTTACAAAGAACACCGGGGAGCTGTTTTTT. Translated, it gives CASSDLTKNTGELFF.